In its sample, the clone carrying this T cell receptor (beta chain) is medium-sized. Its antigen is undetermined. Molecular barcoding with unique molecular identifiers was used for the TCRbeta library. TCRdb passed the PCR reads through MiXCR, listing each CDR3 protein once. Of 97,000 or so distinct CDR3 sequences in the sample, 7.5% to 9.5% were seen once. The record originates from a study of T-cell reconstitution after alpha-beta-depleted transplantation in children. Deletions cut 7 bases from V and 7 bases from J, with 22 bases between. Germline V lookup: CDR1 DFQATT, CDR2 SNEGSKA (reference sequence). The CDR3 has 15 residues. Study-wide points: There were reportedly several hundred expanded graft clones from which alpha-beta T cells came about two months after transplant.

The starting material was PBMCs, obtained before TCRalphabeta/CD19-depleted stem cell transplant. This receptor was identified in a boy younger than 10 with acute lymphoblastic leukemia, due to receive a stem cell transplant. The chain is built from TRBV20-1 and TRBJ2-2; D possibly uses TRBD1 or TRBD2 (5 bases each). In nucleotides, the CDR3 is TGCAGTGTTCCCCTTGGGGGTTCAGCGAGCGGGGAGCTGTTTTTT. Amino acid sequence: CSVPLGGSASGELFF.